This entry describes one T cell receptor (beta chain). CDR3 size: 15 residues. V was pared by 0 bases and J by 3 bases, with 11 bases between. CDR1 SGHRS and CDR2 YFSETQ come from the germline V gene. This sample was included in a study of shared clonotypes between healthy human individuals. The genomic DNA of each subset was split evenly across several immunoSEQ plates. The method was immunoSEQ multiplex PCR; TCRdb's version includes in-frame clones alone and lacks a portion of them. This sample has about 1.1 million clones; approximately 78% occur once, and the top ten carry 0.5% to 0.65%. The sequenced sample consisted of memory CD4+ T cells from PBMCs. Specified subset: CD45RA-negative fraction. This TCR came from a young man in good health. Some clones in this sample may be carry-over from other donors' samples. The rearrangement joins TRBV5-1 to TRBJ2-3; D is undetermined. CDR3 DNA sequence: TGCGCCAGCAGCTTGGCCGCCGGCCCGACAGATACGCAGTATTTT. Protein sequence: CASSLAAGPTDTQYF.